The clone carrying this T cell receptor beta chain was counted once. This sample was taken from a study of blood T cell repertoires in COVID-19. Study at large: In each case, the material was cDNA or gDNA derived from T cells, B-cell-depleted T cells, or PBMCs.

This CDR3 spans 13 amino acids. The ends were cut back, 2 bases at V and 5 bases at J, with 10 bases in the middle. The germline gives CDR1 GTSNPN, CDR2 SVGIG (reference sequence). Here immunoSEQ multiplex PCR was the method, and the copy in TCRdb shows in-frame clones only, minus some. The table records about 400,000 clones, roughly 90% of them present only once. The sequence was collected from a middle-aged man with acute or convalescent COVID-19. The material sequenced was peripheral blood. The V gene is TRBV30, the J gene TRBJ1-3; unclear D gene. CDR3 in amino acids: CAWSRNSRNTIYF. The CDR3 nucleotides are TGTGCCTGGAGTAGGAACAGTCGAAACACCATATATTTT.